This entry is about one T cell receptor (beta chain). Profiled with immunoSEQ multiplex PCR; TCRdb holds only in-frame clones, not every one. The sample contains 55,000 to 80,000 clones, around 85% of which appear only once. The sample belongs to a study of PD-L1 blockade in urothelial cancer. Looking at the study overall: Per blood sample, T cells had a median of approximately 150,000.

Time point defined: pretreatment peripheral blood. The CDR3 is made up of 15 amino acids. Germline CDR1 SGHAT, CDR2 FQNNGV. The J segment lost 3 bases and the V segment lost 8 bases, leaving 6 bases of the junction unmatched. The sample was PBMCs, taken around atezolizumab (anti-PD-L1) treatment. The V gene is TRBV11-2, the J gene TRBJ2-1; 11 bases are a match to TRBD2. This TCR was recovered from a man between 60 and 75 years old with urothelial cancer. The CDR3 here is CASGKGLAGYNEQFF. CDR3 DNA: TGTGCCAGCGGCAAAGGACTAGCGGGCTACAATGAGCAGTTCTTC.